This T cell receptor beta chain is from a study of T cell responses to AZD1222 COVID-19 vaccine. Study-wide results and caveats: The study found vaccine-associated CD4 TCRs spanning spike, dominant at 160-218 and 743-854. In a largely white British group with more females than males, clonal diversity was possibly underestimated. Unmutated variant regions are reportedly targeted by nearly half of spike-specific TCRs. Repertoires in all cases were sampled only once the peak T cell response had passed.

In its sample, this clone was seen once. What it recognizes is unknown. Germline V gene data show CDR1 as SEHNR and CDR2 as FQNEAQ (reference sequence). V was clipped by 3 bases and J by 11 bases; unmatched bases: 7. The CDR3 spans 13 residues. Measured with immunoSEQ multiplex PCR; TCRdb has only the in-frame clones, and not every one. The table lists 100,000 to 150,000 clones, roughly 90% of them singletons, with 0.85% to 1.3% in the top ten. J is TRBJ1-1 and V is TRBV7-9; 9 bases match TRBD1. The sample was peripheral blood, taken on day 0 of AZD1222 vaccination. The clonotype comes from an adult in good health. The CDR3 sequence is CASSFTGGGGAFF. CDR3 in DNA: TGTGCCAGCAGCTTTACAGGGGGCGGCGGGGCTTTCTTT.